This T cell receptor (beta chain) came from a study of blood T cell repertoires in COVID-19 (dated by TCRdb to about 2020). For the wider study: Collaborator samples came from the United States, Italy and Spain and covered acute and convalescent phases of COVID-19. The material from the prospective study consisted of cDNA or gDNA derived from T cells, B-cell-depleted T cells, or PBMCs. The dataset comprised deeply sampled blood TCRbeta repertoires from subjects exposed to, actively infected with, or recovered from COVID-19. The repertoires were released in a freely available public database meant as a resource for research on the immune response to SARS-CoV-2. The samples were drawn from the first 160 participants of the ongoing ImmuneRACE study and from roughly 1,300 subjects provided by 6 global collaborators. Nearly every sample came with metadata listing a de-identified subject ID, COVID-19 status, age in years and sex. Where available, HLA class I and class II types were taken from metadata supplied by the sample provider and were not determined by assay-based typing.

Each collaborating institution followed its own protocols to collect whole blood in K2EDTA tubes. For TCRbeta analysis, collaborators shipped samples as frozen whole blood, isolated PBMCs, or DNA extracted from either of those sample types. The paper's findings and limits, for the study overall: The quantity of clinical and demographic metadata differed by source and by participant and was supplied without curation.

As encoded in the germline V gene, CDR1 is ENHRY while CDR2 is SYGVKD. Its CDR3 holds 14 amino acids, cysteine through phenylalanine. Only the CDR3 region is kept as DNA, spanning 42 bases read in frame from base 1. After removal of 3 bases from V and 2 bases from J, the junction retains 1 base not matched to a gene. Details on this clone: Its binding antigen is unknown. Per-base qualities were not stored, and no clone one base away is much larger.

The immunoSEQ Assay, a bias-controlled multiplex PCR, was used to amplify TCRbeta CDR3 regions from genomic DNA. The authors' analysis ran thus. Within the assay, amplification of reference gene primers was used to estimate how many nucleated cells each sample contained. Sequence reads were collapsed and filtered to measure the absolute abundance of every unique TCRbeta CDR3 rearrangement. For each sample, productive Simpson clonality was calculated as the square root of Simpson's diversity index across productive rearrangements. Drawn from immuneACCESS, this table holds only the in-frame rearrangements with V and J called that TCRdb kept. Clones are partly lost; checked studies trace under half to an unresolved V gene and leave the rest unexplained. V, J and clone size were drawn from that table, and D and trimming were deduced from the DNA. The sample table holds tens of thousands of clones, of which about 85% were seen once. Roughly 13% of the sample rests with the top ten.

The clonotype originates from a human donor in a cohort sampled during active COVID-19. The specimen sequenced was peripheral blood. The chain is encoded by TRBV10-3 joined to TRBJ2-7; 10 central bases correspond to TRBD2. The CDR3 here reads CAISELAGPYEQYF. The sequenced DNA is TGTGCCATCAGTGAACTAGCGGGGCCCTACGAGCAGTACTTC.